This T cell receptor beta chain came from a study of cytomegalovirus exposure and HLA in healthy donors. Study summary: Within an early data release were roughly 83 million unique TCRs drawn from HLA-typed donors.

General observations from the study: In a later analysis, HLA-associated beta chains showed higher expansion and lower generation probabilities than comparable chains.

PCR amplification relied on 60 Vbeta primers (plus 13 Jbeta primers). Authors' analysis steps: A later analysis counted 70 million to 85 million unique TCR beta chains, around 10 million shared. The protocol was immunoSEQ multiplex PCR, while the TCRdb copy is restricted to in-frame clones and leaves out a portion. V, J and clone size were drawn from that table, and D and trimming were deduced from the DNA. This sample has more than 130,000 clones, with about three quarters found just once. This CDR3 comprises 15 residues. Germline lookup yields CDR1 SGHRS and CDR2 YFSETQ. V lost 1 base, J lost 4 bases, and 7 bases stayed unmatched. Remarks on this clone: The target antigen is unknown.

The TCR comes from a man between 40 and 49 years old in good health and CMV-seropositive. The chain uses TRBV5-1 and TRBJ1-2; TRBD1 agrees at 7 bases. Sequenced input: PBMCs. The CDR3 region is CASSLTPGQFYGYTF. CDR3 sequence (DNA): TGCGCCAGCAGCTTGACTCCGGGACAGTTCTATGGCTACACCTTC.